A single sample is the source of the 18 T cell receptor beta chains below, sequenced in a study of T cells in Graves' hyperthyroidism and ophthalmopathy. TCR beta CDR3 region amplification was performed from RNA transcripts. The primer set for the first-round RT-PCR of the TCR CDR3 was HTBI. MiXCR, applied by TCRdb to the multiplex PCR reads, yields one record per CDR3 protein. Altogether some 700,000 distinct CDR3 sequences are present, 15% to 20% being singletons, with the ten largest covering 15%. What was sequenced was blood. These receptors all stem from a man aged 50 or older with Graves' hyperthyroidism.

The table lists this clonotype with many counts. The rearrangement uses TRBV7-3 and TRBJ2-1, with TRBD2 matching over 13 bases. The CDR3 length is 17 residues. V trimming: 0 bases; J trimming: 8 bases; junction bases outside the gene matches: 7. The V gene's germline CDR1 is SGHTA and CDR2 FQGTGA. For the CDR3, the DNA is TGTGCCAGCAGCTTAACTCCCGGGACTAGCGGGACCCATGAGCAGTTCTTC. It specifies CASSLTPGTSGTHEQFF.

This clonotype was recorded many times. The chain carries TRBV2 and TRBJ2-5; D unresolved. This CDR3 is built from 15 residues. In germline, CDR1 is SNHLY, CDR2 FYNNEI. The V end was cut by 6 bases, the J end by 2 bases, with 16 bases between. CDR3 region: CASRDPTRIQETQYF. CDR3 sequence (DNA): TGTGCCAGCAGGGACCCTACGAGGATTCAAGAGACCCAGTACTTC.

The CDR3 region is CASRSPGAPGAKNIQYF. CDR3 sequence (DNA): TGTGCCAGTAGGAGCCCGGGAGCACCGGGGGCCAAAAACATTCAGTACTTC. The rearrangement joins TRBV19 to TRBJ2-4; possible D gene TRBD2, 6 bases. CDR1 is LNHDA, CDR2 SQIVND, per germline (reference sequence). The CDR3 is 17 amino acids. The V end lost 6 bases, the J end lost 1 base, and 19 bases lay between the germline ends.

V and J are TRBV10-1 and TRBJ2-2; 9 bases map to TRBD2. Germline V gives CDR1 WNHNN, CDR2 SYGVQD (reference sequence). The ends lost 7 bases at V and 3 bases at J; junction bases unmatched: 12. The CDR3 is made up of 17 amino acids. Written as DNA, the CDR3 is TGCGCCAGCATGGGGACTAGCTCGCCGGGGGACACCGGGGAGCTGTTTTTT. Translation gives CASMGTSSPGDTGELFF.

This clonotype was seen a handful of times. The V gene is TRBV14, the J gene TRBJ1-2; no clear D. This CDR3 has 15 residues. In germline, CDR1 is SGHDN, CDR2 FVKESK. V was shortened by 0 bases and J by 4 bases, with 12 bases between the two germline ends. DNA of the CDR3: TGTGCCAGCAGCCAAGAATTAACTGGGTTCTATGGCTACACCTTC. Residues: CASSQELTGFYGYTF. The variable domain in full, with the rest retrieved from reference TRBV14 and TRBJ1-2, is EAGVTQFPSHSVIEKGQTVTLRCDPISGHDNLYWYRRVMGKEIKFLLHFVKESKQDESGMPNNRFLAERTGGTYSTLKVQPAELEDSGVYFCASSQELTGFYGYTFGSGTRLTVV.

This clonotype was observed at least ten times. The V and J genes are TRBV28 and TRBJ2-5; TRBD1 matches at 7 bases. The germline V gene has CDR1 MDHEN and CDR2 SYDVKM. This CDR3 is built from 14 residues. Trimming at V came to 6 bases and at J to 2 bases, leaving 6 bases not matched to a gene. DNA of the CDR3: TGTGCCAGCAGCAACGGGGACAGACAAGAGACCCAGTACTTC. Its translation is CASSNGDRQETQYF.

Ten or more counts support this clonotype. The V gene is TRBV7-2, the J gene TRBJ2-7, with a possible D match to TRBD1 (5 bases). Between the trimmed V and J ends, which lost 8 bases and 3 bases, there was a span of 17 bases. The CDR3 runs to 14 residues. From germline, CDR1 is SGHTA and CDR2 FQGNSA. CDR3 protein: CASGRPDSLYEQYF. CDR3 DNA: TGTGCCAGCGGACGACCAGACAGTCTCTACGAGCAGTACTTC. The complete variable domain, with remaining parts taken from reference TRBV7-2 and TRBJ2-7, reads GAGVSQSPSNKVTEKGKDVELRCDPISGHTALYWYRQSLGQGLEFLIYFQGNSAPDKSGLPSDRFSAERTGGSVSTLTIQRTQQEDSAVYLCASGRPDSLYEQYFGPGTRLTVT.

V gene TRBV7-9 combines with J gene TRBJ2-6, with a tentative D call TRBD2 (5 bases). Between the trimmed V and J ends, which lost 3 bases and 0 bases, there was a span of 15 bases. The CDR3 contains 18 residues. CDR1 SEHNR and CDR2 FQNEAQ come from the germline V gene (reference sequence). The CDR3, as DNA: TGTGCCAGCAGCTTTTCCGGGAACACACCCTCTGGGGCCAACGTCCTGACTTTC. Protein: CASSFSGNTPSGANVLTF.

This clonotype has more than one count but fewer than ten. The chain is built from TRBV7-9 and TRBJ2-2, with D hard to call. CDR3 length: 12 residues. The germline CDR1 and CDR2 sequences are SEHNR and FQNEAQ (reference sequence). V lost 5 bases, J lost 7 bases, and 8 bases lay in between. The CDR3 spells CASSGWGGELFF. As DNA, the CDR3 is TGTGCCAGCAGCGGATGGGGCGGGGAGCTGTTTTTT.

The sample holds a few counts of this clonotype. The rearrangement joins TRBV28 to TRBJ2-3, with TRBD2 matching 11 bases. The length of the CDR3 is 18 residues. V shed 3 bases, J shed 0 bases, and the junction held 8 bases outside the gene matches. CDR1 and CDR2 from the germline V gene are MDHEN and SYDVKM. This chain's CDR3 is CASSFSGLAGSSTDTQYF. The CDR3 DNA is TGTGCCAGCAGTTTTAGTGGACTAGCGGGTTCTAGCACAGATACGCAGTATTTT.

In this sample, this clonotype turned up many times. The chain uses TRBV3-1 and TRBJ2-1; 8 positions match TRBD2. The CDR3 covers 16 residues. Germline lookup yields CDR1 LGHDT and CDR2 YNNKEL (reference sequence). Trimming cost V 4 bases and J 0 bases; bases outside gene matches: 5. As DNA, the CDR3 is TGTGCCAGCAGCCCGACCGGGACTAGCTCCTACAATGAGCAGTTCTTC. This gives the protein CASSPTGTSSYNEQFF.

This clonotype was found many times. The chain carries TRBV2 and TRBJ2-7, with 10 bases identical to TRBD2. With 6 bases clipped from V and 5 bases from J, the junction kept 4 bases outside the gene matches. Looked up from germline, CDR1 is SNHLY and CDR2 is FYNNEI. There are 13 residues in the CDR3. The CDR3 loop is CASRGLAFHEQYF. The CDR3 region has the DNA TGTGCCAGCAGGGGACTAGCGTTCCACGAGCAGTACTTC.

This clonotype was detected many times. The CDR3 DNA sequence: TGTGCCAGCAGCTTAAGGCTTCCCGGGAAAGGGACTGAAGCTTTCTTT. Translated, it gives CASSLRLPGKGTEAFF. V gene TRBV7-8 combines with J gene TRBJ1-1, with no clear D. The CDR3 extends over 16 amino acids. Per germline, CDR1 SGHVS and CDR2 FQNEAQ. The V end was cut by 2 bases, the J end by 5 bases, with 18 bases between.

The rearrangement uses TRBV4-3 and TRBJ2-4, with D perhaps given as TRBD1 or TRBD2 (5 bases each). Germline V gene lookup returns CDR1 LGHNA and CDR2 YSLEER. The length of the CDR3 is 15 residues. Trimming shortened V by 0 bases and J by 7 bases, and 13 bases separated the two germline ends. The CDR3 is CASSQDEGLGNIQYF. The CDR3 nucleotides are TGCGCCAGCAGCCAAGATGAGGGGTTGGGGAACATTCAGTACTTC.

This clonotype was recorded at least ten times. The rearrangement joins TRBV28 to TRBJ2-7; D gene uncertain. The length of the CDR3 is 17 residues. Germline assignment: CDR1 MDHEN and CDR2 SYDVKM. Deletions cut 6 bases from V and 1 base from J, with 22 bases between. CDR3 in DNA: TGTGCCAGCAGCTTTAGTCTTCTATGGGGTTTTTCCTACGAGCAGTACTTC. This sequence encodes CASSFSLLWGFSYEQYF.

Many counts were recorded for this clonotype. V is TRBV28 and J is TRBJ1-2, with 10 nucleotides matching TRBD1. The J segment lost 4 bases and the V segment lost 6 bases, leaving 8 bases of the junction unmatched. Germline V CDR1 and CDR2: MDHEN, SYDVKM. The CDR3 totals 15 residues. The CDR3 nucleotides are TGTGCCAGCAGCGCGACAGGGGGCAGTGGCTATGGCTACACCTTC. It is translated as CASSATGGSGYGYTF.

This clonotype was seen at least ten times. The gene calls are TRBV11-2 and TRBJ2-1, with TRBD2 matching 8 bases. The CDR3 loop spans 15 amino acids. Trimming at V came to 0 bases and at J to 9 bases, leaving 7 bases not matched to a gene. Per the germline V gene, CDR1 is SGHAT and CDR2 is FQNNGV. For the CDR3, the DNA is TGTGCCAGCAGCTTAGAGAGCGGGAGTGCTGGTGAGCAGTTCTTC. Amino acids: CASSLESGSAGEQFF.

This clonotype was seen only a few times. The chain carries TRBV5-1 and TRBJ1-1, with TRBD1 matching 9 bases. J lost 5 bases, V lost 4 bases, and 9 bases had no gene match. Germline lookup yields CDR1 SGHRS and CDR2 YFSETQ. The CDR3 is 15 amino acids. CDR3 amino acids: CASSQLQGARTEAFF. The CDR3 DNA follows: TGCGCCAGCAGCCAACTACAGGGGGCGCGAACTGAAGCTTTCTTT.